This TCR beta chain comes out of a study of technical replicates of blood from a handful of donors. This clone has only one observation. The CDR3 length is 13 residues. Trimming removed 6 bases at V and 4 bases at J, with 12 bases between. CDR1 and CDR2 (germline): ENHRY, SYGVKD. The assay was immunoSEQ multiplex PCR, and TCRdb's table has in-frame clones only and misses some. The sample lists about 64,000 clones; 80% to 90% were seen once. Sequenced sample: PBMCs. The clonotype was recovered from a human donor in good health. Some clones in this sample may be carry-over from other donors' samples. The V gene is TRBV10-3, the J gene TRBJ1-1, with D tentatively TRBD1 (5 bases). CDR3 amino acids: CAIREGQGTEAFF. The CDR3, as DNA: TGTGCCATCAGAGAGGGGCAGGGCACTGAAGCTTTCTTT.